This paragraph reports one TCR beta chain. This clone occurred once. The specificity of this receptor is unknown. One base away there is no much larger clone; base qualities are not given. Library method: the immunoSEQ multiplex PCR assay. TCRdb's version of the immuneACCESS table is confined to in-frame rearrangements and falls short of the full clone set. An unresolved V gene accounts for under half of the shortfall where checked; the remainder is of unknown origin. The sample data list approximately 79,000 clones, and approximately 89% of these were observed just once. The top ten hold roughly 7% of the sample. This specimen comes from a study of control samples from healthy donors and cancer patients (dated by TCRdb to 2018 to 2020). This receptor was identified in a middle-aged man in good health. The sample taken for sequencing was blood.

DNA sequence: TGTGCCAGCAGTCACACATGGACAGGACTATACAATGAGCAGTTCTTC. The encoded protein is CASSHTWTGLYNEQFF. The rearrangement combines TRBV2 with TRBJ2-1; the best D guess is TRBD1, with 7 bases matching. Reading the germline V gene gives CDR1 SNHLY and CDR2 FYNNEI. From cysteine to phenylalanine, the CDR3 is 16 amino acids long. Only the CDR3 DNA stays, 48 bases, in frame from base 1. The V and J ends are trimmed by 5 bases and 4 bases, leaving 18 bases between them. Beyond the CDR3, the reference TRBV2 and TRBJ2-1 genes provide the residues; the full variable domain reads: EPEVTQTPSHQVTQMGQEVILRCVPISNHLYFYWYRQILGQKVEFLVSFYNNEISEKSEIFDDQFSVERPDGSNFTLKIRSTKLEDSAMYFCASSHTWTGLYNEQFFGPGTRLTVL.